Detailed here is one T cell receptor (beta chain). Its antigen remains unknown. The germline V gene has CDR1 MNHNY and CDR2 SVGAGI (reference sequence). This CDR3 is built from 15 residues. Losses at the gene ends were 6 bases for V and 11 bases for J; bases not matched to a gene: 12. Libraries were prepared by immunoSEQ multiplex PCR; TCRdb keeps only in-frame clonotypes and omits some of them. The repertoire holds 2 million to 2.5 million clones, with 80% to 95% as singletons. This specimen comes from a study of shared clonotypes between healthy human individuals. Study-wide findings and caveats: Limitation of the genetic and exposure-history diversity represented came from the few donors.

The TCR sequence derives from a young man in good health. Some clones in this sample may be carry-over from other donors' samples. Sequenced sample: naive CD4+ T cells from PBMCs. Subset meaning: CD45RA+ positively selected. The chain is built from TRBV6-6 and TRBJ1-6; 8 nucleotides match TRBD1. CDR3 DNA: TGTGCCAGCAGAGCCCAAGCAGGGGGCCGGACACCCCTCCACTTT. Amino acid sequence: CASRAQAGGRTPLHF.